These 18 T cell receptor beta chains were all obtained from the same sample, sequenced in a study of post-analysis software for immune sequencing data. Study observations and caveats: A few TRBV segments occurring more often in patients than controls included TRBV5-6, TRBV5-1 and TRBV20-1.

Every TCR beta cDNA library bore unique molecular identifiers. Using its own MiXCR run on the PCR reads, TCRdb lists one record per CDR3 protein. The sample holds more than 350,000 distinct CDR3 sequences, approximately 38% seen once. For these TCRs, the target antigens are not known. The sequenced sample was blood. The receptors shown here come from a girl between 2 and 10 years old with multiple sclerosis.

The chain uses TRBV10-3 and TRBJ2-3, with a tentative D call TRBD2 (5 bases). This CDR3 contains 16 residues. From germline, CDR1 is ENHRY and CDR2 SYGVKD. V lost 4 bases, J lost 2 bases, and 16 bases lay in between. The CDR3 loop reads CAISGETPVITDTQYF. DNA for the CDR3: TGTGCCATCAGTGGGGAGACTCCGGTGATCACAGATACGCAGTATTTT.

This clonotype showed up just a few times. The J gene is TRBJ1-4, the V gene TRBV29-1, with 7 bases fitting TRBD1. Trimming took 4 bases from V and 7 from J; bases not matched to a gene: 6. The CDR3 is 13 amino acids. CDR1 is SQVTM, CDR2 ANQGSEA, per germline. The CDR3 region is CSVVRGKGEKLFF. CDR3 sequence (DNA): TGCAGCGTTGTCAGGGGGAAGGGTGAAAAACTGTTTTTT.

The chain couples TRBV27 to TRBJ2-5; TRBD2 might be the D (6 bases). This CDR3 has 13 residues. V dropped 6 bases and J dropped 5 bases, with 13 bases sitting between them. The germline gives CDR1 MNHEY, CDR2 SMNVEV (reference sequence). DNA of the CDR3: TGTGCCAGCAGGTCGGGACTGTGGGAGACCCAGTACTTC. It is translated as CASRSGLWETQYF.

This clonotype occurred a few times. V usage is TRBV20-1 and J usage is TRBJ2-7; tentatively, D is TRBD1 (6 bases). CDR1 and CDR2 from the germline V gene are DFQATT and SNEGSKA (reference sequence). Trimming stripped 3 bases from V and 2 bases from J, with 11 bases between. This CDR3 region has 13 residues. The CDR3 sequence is CSARGAGAYEQYF. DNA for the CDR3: TGCAGTGCTAGGGGGGCAGGAGCCTACGAGCAGTACTTC.

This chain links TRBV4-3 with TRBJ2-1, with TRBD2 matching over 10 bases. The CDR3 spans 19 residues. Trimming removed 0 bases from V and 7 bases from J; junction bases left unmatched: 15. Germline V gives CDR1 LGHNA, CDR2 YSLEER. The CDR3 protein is CASSQDETSGWGTRNEQFF. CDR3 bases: TGCGCCAGCAGCCAAGACGAGACTAGCGGGTGGGGGACACGGAATGAGCAGTTCTTC.

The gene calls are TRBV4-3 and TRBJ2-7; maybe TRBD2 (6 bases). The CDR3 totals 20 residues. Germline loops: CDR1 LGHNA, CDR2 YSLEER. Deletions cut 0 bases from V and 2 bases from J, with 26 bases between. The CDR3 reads CASSQETQVWGVGDPYEQYF. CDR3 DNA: TGCGCCAGCAGCCAAGAGACCCAGGTGTGGGGGGTCGGGGACCCCTACGAGCAGTACTTC.

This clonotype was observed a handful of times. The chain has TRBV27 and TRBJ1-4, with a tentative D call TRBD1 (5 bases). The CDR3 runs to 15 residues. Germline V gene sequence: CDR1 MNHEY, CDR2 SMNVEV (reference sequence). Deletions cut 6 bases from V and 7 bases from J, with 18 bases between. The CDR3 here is CASSPRWGIGEKLFF. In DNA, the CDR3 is TGTGCCAGCAGCCCCAGATGGGGCATCGGTGAAAAACTGTTTTTT.

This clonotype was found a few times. In nucleotides, the CDR3 is TGTGCCAGCAGCCCACAGGGGGCTAAGGAGGATGAGCAGTTCTTC. Encoded protein: CASSPQGAKEDEQFF. The chain recombines TRBV7-9 with TRBJ2-1, with TRBD1 matching over 9 bases. The junction had 10 bases not matched to a gene; V was cut back by 5 bases and J by 8 bases. CDR1 is SEHNR and CDR2 is FQNEAQ in the germline V gene (reference sequence). This CDR3 spans 15 amino acids.

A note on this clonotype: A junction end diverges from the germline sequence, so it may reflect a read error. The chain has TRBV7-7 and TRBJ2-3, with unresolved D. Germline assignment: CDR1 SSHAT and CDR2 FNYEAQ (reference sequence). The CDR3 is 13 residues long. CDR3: CASSRGRTDTQYF. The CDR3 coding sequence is TGTGCTAGCAGCCGTGGACGTACAGATACGCAGTATTTT.

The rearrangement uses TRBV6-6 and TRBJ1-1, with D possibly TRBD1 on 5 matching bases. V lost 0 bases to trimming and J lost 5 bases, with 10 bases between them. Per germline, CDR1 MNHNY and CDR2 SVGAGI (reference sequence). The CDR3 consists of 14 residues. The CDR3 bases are TGTGCCAGCAGTTACTCCGGGGGAGATACTGAAGCTTTCTTT. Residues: CASSYSGGDTEAFF.

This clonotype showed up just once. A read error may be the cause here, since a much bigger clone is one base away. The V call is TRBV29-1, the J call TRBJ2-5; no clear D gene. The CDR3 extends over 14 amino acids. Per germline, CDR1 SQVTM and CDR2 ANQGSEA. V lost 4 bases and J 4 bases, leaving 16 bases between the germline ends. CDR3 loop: CSVGGPATTETQYF. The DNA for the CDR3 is TGCAGCGTTGGCGGTCCAGCCACAACAGAGACCCAGTACTTC.

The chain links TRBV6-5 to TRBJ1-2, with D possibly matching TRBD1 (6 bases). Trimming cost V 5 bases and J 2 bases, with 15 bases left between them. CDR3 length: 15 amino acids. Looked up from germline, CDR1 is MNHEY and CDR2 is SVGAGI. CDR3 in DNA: TGTGCCAGCAGTGACATGGGGGCTGGGAACTATGGCTACACCTTC. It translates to CASSDMGAGNYGYTF.

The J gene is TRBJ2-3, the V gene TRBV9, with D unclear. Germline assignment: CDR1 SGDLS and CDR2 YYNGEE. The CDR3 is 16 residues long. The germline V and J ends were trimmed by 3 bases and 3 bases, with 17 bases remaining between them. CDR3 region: CASSATMMGSTDTQYF. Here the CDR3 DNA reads TGTGCCAGCAGCGCCACTATGATGGGGTCGACAGATACGCAGTATTTT.

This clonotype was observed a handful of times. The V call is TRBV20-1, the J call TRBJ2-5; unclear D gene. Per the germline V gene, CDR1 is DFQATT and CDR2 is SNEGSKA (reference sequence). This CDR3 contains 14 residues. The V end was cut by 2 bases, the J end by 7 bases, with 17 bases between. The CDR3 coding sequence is TGCAGTGCTAGATATCCTAGGGTGCGTGGGACCCAGTACTTC. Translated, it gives CSARYPRVRGTQYF.

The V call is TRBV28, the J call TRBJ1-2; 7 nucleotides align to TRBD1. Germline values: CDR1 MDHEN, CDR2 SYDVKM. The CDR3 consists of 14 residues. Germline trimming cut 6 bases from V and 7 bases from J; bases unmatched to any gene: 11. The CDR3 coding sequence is TGTGCCAGCAGACCTATTACAGGGGAGGGTGGCTACACCTTC. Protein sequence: CASRPITGEGGYTF.

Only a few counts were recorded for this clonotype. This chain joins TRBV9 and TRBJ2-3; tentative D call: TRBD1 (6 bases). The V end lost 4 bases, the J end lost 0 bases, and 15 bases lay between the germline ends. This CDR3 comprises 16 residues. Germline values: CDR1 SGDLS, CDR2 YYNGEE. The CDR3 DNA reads TGTGCCAGCAGCCCGCGACAGGAGACTAGCACAGATACGCAGTATTTT. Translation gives CASSPRQETSTDTQYF.

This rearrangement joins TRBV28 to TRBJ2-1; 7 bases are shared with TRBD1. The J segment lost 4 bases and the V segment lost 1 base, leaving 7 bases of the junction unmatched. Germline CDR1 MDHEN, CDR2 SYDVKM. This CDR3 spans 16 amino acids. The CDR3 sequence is CASSLSGQTDYNEQFF. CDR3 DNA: TGTGCCAGCAGTTTATCGGGACAGACCGATTACAATGAGCAGTTCTTC.

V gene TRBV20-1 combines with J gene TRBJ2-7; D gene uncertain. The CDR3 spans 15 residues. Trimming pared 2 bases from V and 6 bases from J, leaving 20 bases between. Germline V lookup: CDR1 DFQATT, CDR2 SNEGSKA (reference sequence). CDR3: CSARSLGEGFAEQYF. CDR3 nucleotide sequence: TGCAGTGCTAGATCCCTTGGGGAAGGGTTCGCCGAGCAGTACTTC.